Presented here are 17 T cell receptor beta chains from one specimen sequenced in a study of post-analysis software for immune sequencing data. Study findings and constraints: TRBV segments more frequent in patients than in controls numbered several and included TRBV5-6, TRBV5-1 and TRBV20-1.

Their specific antigens are unknown. cDNA libraries for TCR beta contained unique molecular identifiers. TCRdb re-called the PCR reads with MiXCR, one entry per CDR3 protein. Of about 760,000 distinct CDR3 sequences in the sample, approximately 30% are singletons; the top ten hold around 0.6%. Sequencing input: blood. Receptor source: a girl aged 5 to 17 with multiple sclerosis.

V and J are TRBV5-5 and TRBJ2-1; 14 bases map to TRBD2. The CDR3 covers 16 residues. V lost 4 bases, J lost 10 bases, and 10 bases stayed unmatched. Germline lookup yields CDR1 SGHKS and CDR2 YYEKEE (reference sequence). CDR3 sequence: CASSAFPGLAGVEQFF. Written as DNA, the CDR3 is TGTGCCAGCAGCGCCTTCCCGGGACTAGCGGGGGTGGAGCAGTTCTTC.

This clonotype was seen many times. A much larger clone lies one base from this, so it may be a read error. CDR3 protein: CSVGASGSYEQYF. CDR3 DNA: TGCAGCGTTGGGGCTAGCGGATCATACGAGCAGTACTTC. The genes are TRBV29-1 and TRBJ2-7; 7 bases are a match to TRBD2. Germline-derived CDR1 and CDR2 are SQVTM and ANQGSEA. After removal of 4 bases from V and 4 bases from J, the junction contained 7 bases not matched to a gene. This CDR3 is 13 amino acids long.

The chain joins TRBV20-1 to TRBJ2-1; 10 bases are shared with TRBD2. Germline V gene sequence: CDR1 DFQATT, CDR2 SNEGSKA (reference sequence). The CDR3 consists of 14 residues. With 3 bases clipped from V and 6 bases from J, the junction kept 5 bases outside the gene matches. CDR3 DNA: TGCAGTGCTAGTCCACTAGCGGGGCTCAATGAGCAGTTCTTC. This gives the protein CSASPLAGLNEQFF.

The chain carries TRBV13 and TRBJ2-5; possible D gene TRBD2, 6 bases. Germline V gene lookup returns CDR1 PRHDT and CDR2 FYEKMQ (reference sequence). Trimming left V 6 bases short and J 2 bases short, with 19 bases between. The CDR3 runs 16 residues. The CDR3 DNA is TGTGCCAGCAGTACCCGGGACTCACAAATTCAAGAGACCCAGTACTTC. Protein product: CASSTRDSQIQETQYF.

The chain uses TRBV20-1 and TRBJ1-2, with 12 bases matching TRBD1. Germline V gene data show CDR1 as DFQATT and CDR2 as SNEGSKA (reference sequence). The CDR3 loop spans 14 amino acids. This CDR3 reads CSIPGQGAPAGYTF. CDR3 DNA: TGCAGCATTCCGGGACAGGGGGCTCCTGCTGGCTACACCTTC.

The chain employs TRBV7-8 and TRBJ2-5; a weak D match, TRBD1 (6 bases). V lost 5 bases and J lost 5, with 18 bases in between. Looked up from germline, CDR1 is SGHVS and CDR2 is FQNEAQ. The CDR3 spans 15 residues. CDR3 amino acids: CASSARTVRRETQYF. The CDR3 bases are TGTGCCAGCAGCGCCCGGACAGTTCGGAGGGAGACCCAGTACTTC.

This clonotype was seen many times. J is TRBJ2-7 and V is TRBV10-1; D might be TRBD2 (7 bases). Germline V CDR1 and CDR2: WNHNN, SYGVQD (reference sequence). Between the trimmed V and J ends, which lost 1 base and 5 bases, there was a span of 15 bases. The CDR3 contains 15 residues. CDR3 region: CASSEYGGAIDEQYF. The CDR3 DNA reads as TGCGCCAGCAGTGAGTATGGGGGGGCGATAGACGAGCAGTACTTC.

This rearrangement joins TRBV6-2 or TRBV6-3 to TRBJ2-7; maybe TRBD2 (5 bases). This CDR3 spans 15 amino acids. Germline V gives CDR1 MNHEY, CDR2 SVGEGT. Trimming removed 6 bases at V and 3 bases at J, with 18 bases between. CDR3 loop: CASRHNVNAGYEQYF. The DNA of the CDR3 is TGTGCCAGCAGACATAATGTTAACGCGGGCTACGAGCAGTACTTC.

This clonotype was seen more than once but under ten times. The rearrangement uses TRBV29-1 and TRBJ2-7; the match to TRBD1 covers 8 bases. Germline V gives CDR1 SQVTM, CDR2 ANQGSEA. The V and J ends lost 7 bases and 3 bases, in that order; junction bases with no gene match: 8. CDR3 length: 13 residues. The CDR3: CSATTGGSYEQYF. CDR3 coding DNA: TGCAGCGCAACTACAGGGGGGAGCTACGAGCAGTACTTC.

The CDR3 spells CASSLAGIGEQYF. In DNA, the CDR3 is TGTGCCAGCAGTTTGGCAGGGATCGGCGAGCAGTACTTC. The chain uses TRBV12-3 or TRBV12-4 and TRBJ2-7; possible D gene TRBD1, 5 bases. Trimming shortened V by 3 bases and J by 6 bases, and 12 bases separated the two germline ends. The CDR3 is made up of 13 amino acids.

In this sample, this clonotype turned up many times. The chain links TRBV29-1 to TRBJ1-2, with TRBD1 matching 11 bases. With 1 base clipped from V and 4 bases from J, the junction kept 2 bases outside the gene matches. CDR3 length equals 14 residues. Germline V gene data show CDR1 as SQVTM and CDR2 as ANQGSEA. The DNA for the CDR3 is TGCAGCGTTGAAGTGGGACAGGGGGTCTATGGCTACACCTTC. Protein product: CSVEVGQGVYGYTF.

The CDR3 loop reads CAISEGREGEQFF. DNA for the CDR3: TGTGCCATCAGTGAGGGACGGGAGGGTGAGCAGTTCTTC. The chain carries TRBV10-3 and TRBJ2-1; TRBD2 matches at 8 bases. CDR3 length: 13 amino acids. Trimming at V came to 2 bases and at J to 9 bases, leaving 3 bases not matched to a gene. Per the germline V gene, CDR1 is ENHRY and CDR2 is SYGVKD.

CDR3 sequence (DNA): TGCGCCAGCAGCTTGATTTTGGATGAGGAGCAGTACTTC. It encodes CASSLILDEEQYF. The V gene is TRBV5-1, the J gene TRBJ2-5; D call uncertain. Germline loops: CDR1 SGHRS, CDR2 YFSETQ. V shed 1 base and J shed 11 bases, with 15 bases lying between them. The CDR3 is made up of 13 amino acids.

This clonotype was seen a handful of times. The genes are TRBV29-1 and TRBJ2-7; D tentatively fits TRBD1 or TRBD2 (7 bases each). The V gene lost 4 bases and the J gene lost 3 bases, with 16 bases spanning the gap. The germline CDR1 and CDR2 sequences are SQVTM and ANQGSEA. The CDR3 is 14 residues long. The CDR3 DNA sequence: TGCAGCGTTGGACTGCTCAGGGGGGGCTACGAGCAGTACTTC. Residues: CSVGLLRGGYEQYF.

Comment on this clonotype: This may come from a read error, since a much larger clone is one base off. V gene TRBV20-1 combines with J gene TRBJ2-6, with 7 bases lining up with TRBD1. The germline V gene encodes CDR1 DFQATT and CDR2 SNEGSKA (reference sequence). The length of the CDR3 is 16 residues. The CDR3 loop is CSARTDRASGANVRTF. CDR3 nucleotide sequence: TGCAGTGCTAGGACTGACAGGGCGTCTGGGGCCAACGTCCGGACTTTC.

The chain employs TRBV7-2 and TRBJ1-2; D might be TRBD1 (5 bases). V lost 3 bases and J lost 8, with 13 bases in between. The CDR3 contains 13 residues. Per germline, CDR1 SGHTA and CDR2 FQGNSA. The CDR3 here is CASSLGTVSGYTF. CDR3 DNA: TGTGCCAGCAGCTTGGGGACGGTTTCGGGCTACACCTTC.

This clonotype showed up many times. The chain is built from TRBV20-1 and TRBJ1-6; maybe TRBD1 (5 bases). V was shortened by 5 bases and J by 2 bases, with 10 bases between the two germline ends. This CDR3 region has 14 residues. Germline-derived CDR1 and CDR2 are DFQATT and SNEGSKA (reference sequence). CDR3 loop: CSAGGGPYNSPLHF. CDR3 sequence (DNA): TGCAGTGCTGGGGGGGGACCCTATAATTCACCCCTCCACTTT.